This T cell receptor (beta chain) was retrieved from a study of cytomegalovirus exposure and HLA in healthy donors. Study-level results: The number of N-insertions in an Asian-associated ancestry cluster was reportedly below the approximately 700-donor mean in a later analysis. In a later analysis, common viral pathogens appeared linked to several of the most significant clusters.

PCR used 60 Vbeta primers and 13 Jbeta primers. The repertoire was sequenced with immunoSEQ multiplex PCR; TCRdb's copy has only in-frame clones and lacks some. The sample lists around 45,000 clones; 51% were seen once. CDR1 is SGDLS, CDR2 YYNGEE, per germline. This CDR3 has 13 residues. V dropped 7 bases and J dropped 2; count of bases not matched to a gene: 1. These donors, healthy bone marrow donors, were studied. A note on this clone: Its antigen is not known.

The source is a man aged 55 to 69 in good health and CMV-seronegative. The sequenced material came from PBMCs. The gene calls are TRBV9 and TRBJ2-2; TRBD2 matches at 8 bases. CDR3 DNA: TGTGCCAGCCGGGAGGGCAACACCGGGGAGCTGTTTTTT. This gives the protein CASREGNTGELFF. The variable domain in full, completed from reference TRBV9 and TRBJ2-2, reads DSGVTQTPKHLITATGQRVTLRCSPRSGDLSVYWYQQSLDQGLQFLIQYYNGEERAKGNILERFSAQQFPDLHSELNLSSLELGDSALYFCASREGNTGELFFGEGSRLTVL.